One sample yielded the 21 T cell receptor beta chains listed below, sequenced in a study of cytomegalovirus exposure and HLA in healthy donors. Primers for the PCR totalled 60 Vbeta and 13 Jbeta. Only in-frame clones appear in the TCRdb table, and some are missing; sequencing was by immunoSEQ multiplex PCR. The repertoire includes approximately 150,000 clones, roughly three quarters of them detected once, and roughly 1% sits in the top ten. The sequenced material came from PBMCs. The receptors stem from a woman aged 60-70 years in good health and CMV-seronegative.

The chain has TRBV5-1 and TRBJ2-7; D unclear. Looked up from germline, CDR1 is SGHRS and CDR2 is YFSETQ. CDR3 length: 12 amino acids. With 0 bases removed from V and 5 bases from J, the gap between germline ends came to 6 bases. The CDR3 loop is CASSLVEHEQYF. CDR3 DNA sequence: TGCGCCAGCAGCTTGGTCGAGCACGAGCAGTACTTC.

The chain is built from TRBV7-9 and TRBJ2-2; a weak D match, TRBD1 (6 bases). Germline CDR1 and CDR2: SEHNR and FQNEAQ (reference sequence). V lost 2 bases and J lost 6, with 7 bases in between. The length of the CDR3 is 13 residues. CDR3 sequence (DNA): TGTGCCAGCAGCTTACCAGGGGCCGGGGAGCTGTTTTTT. Translation: CASSLPGAGELFF.

The chain carries TRBV9 and TRBJ2-1; TRBD1 is a possible D gene (5 bases). The CDR3 loop spans 16 amino acids. V was clipped by 1 base and J by 3 bases, with 14 bases between them. CDR1 is SGDLS and CDR2 is YYNGEE in the germline V gene. This chain's CDR3 is CASSVFAGNYYNEQFF. CDR3 in DNA: TGTGCCAGCAGCGTATTTGCAGGGAACTACTACAATGAGCAGTTCTTC.

The J gene is TRBJ2-5, the V gene TRBV5-1, with TRBD2 as a possible D gene (5 bases). CDR1 and CDR2 from the germline V gene are SGHRS and YFSETQ. The CDR3 runs to 14 residues. The V and J ends lost 0 bases and 5 bases respectively, with 11 bases between them. CDR3 sequence reads: CASSLDGVGETQYF. CDR3 DNA sequence: TGCGCCAGCAGCTTGGACGGGGTAGGGGAGACCCAGTACTTC. The whole variable domain, remainder taken from reference TRBV5-1 and TRBJ2-5, is KAGVTQTPRYLIKTRGQQVTLSCSPISGHRSVSWYQQTPGQGLQFLFEYFSETQRNKGNFPGRFSGRQFSNSRSEMNVSTLELGDSALYLCASSLDGVGETQYFGPGTRLLVL.

The genes are TRBV6-1 and TRBJ1-2, with a weak D call TRBD1 (5 bases). The germline gives CDR1 MNHNS, CDR2 SASEGT. V was shortened by 6 bases and J by 4 bases, with 18 bases between the two germline ends. The CDR3 loop spans 15 amino acids. The CDR3 loop is CASRVNDRQLYGYTF. In nucleotides, the CDR3 is TGTGCCAGCAGGGTAAACGACCGACAGCTCTATGGCTACACCTTC.

With respect to this clone: No conserved phenylalanine or tryptophan is present at the end of the CDR3, so a read error is the likely explanation. It is unclear where the CDR3 begins or ends on the DNA, so no DNA is shown, and the CDR3 is as TCRdb lists it. This sequence joins TRBV5-1 and TRBJ1-1; the table names TRBD1, a call not compared with the DNA. Germline loops: CDR1 SGHRS, CDR2 YFSETQ. The length of the CDR3 is 9 amino acids, counting both ends. The CDR3 region is CASSSWDRE.

The chain uses TRBV18 and TRBJ1-1; 8 nucleotides align to TRBD1. In germline, CDR1 is KGHSH, CDR2 LQKENI. V trimming: 1 base; J trimming: 1 base; junction bases outside the gene matches: 2. CDR3 size: 15 residues. CDR3: CASSPRGTGNTEAFF. The CDR3 nucleotides are TGTGCCAGCTCACCACGAGGGACAGGGAACACTGAAGCTTTCTTT.

The V gene is TRBV28, the J gene TRBJ2-1; the match to TRBD2 covers 15 bases. The CDR3 sequence is 17 residues long. Germline V lookup: CDR1 MDHEN, CDR2 SYDVKM. V trimming: 5 bases; J trimming: 6 bases; junction bases outside the gene matches: 8. The CDR3: CASSARRTSGRANEQFF. The CDR3 region has the DNA TGTGCCAGCAGTGCGAGGAGGACTAGCGGGAGGGCCAATGAGCAGTTCTTC.

This clone was counted a single time. The CDR3 reads CASRIMGGRDEQFF. The CDR3 bases are TGTGCCAGCAGGATTATGGGGGGGCGGGATGAGCAGTTCTTC. V usage is TRBV6-1 and J usage is TRBJ2-1, with D possibly TRBD2 on 7 matching bases. Germline CDR1 and CDR2: MNHNS and SASEGT. The CDR3 contains 14 residues. Trimming shortened V by 6 bases and J by 8 bases, and 17 bases separated the two germline ends.

The chain recombines TRBV2 with TRBJ2-5; 8 bases are shared with TRBD1. The germline V gene encodes CDR1 SNHLY and CDR2 FYNNEI. The ends lost 6 bases at V and 2 bases at J; junction bases unmatched: 5. This CDR3 spans 14 amino acids. CDR3 in amino acids: CASSWRDRQETQYF. In DNA form, the CDR3 reads TGTGCCAGCAGCTGGAGGGACAGGCAAGAGACCCAGTACTTC.

This chain uses TRBV7-2 with TRBJ2-7, with TRBD2 matching over 7 bases. The length of the CDR3 is 14 residues. CDR1 is SGHTA, CDR2 FQGNSA, per germline. Unmatched junction bases numbered 13, after V lost 5 bases and J lost 9 bases. The CDR3 region is CASSPSSGITLQYF. CDR3 nucleotides: TGTGCCAGCAGCCCCTCTAGCGGAATTACGTTGCAGTACTTC.

The rearrangement uses TRBV5-1 and TRBJ1-1; TRBD1 is a possible D gene (6 bases). Germline values: CDR1 SGHRS, CDR2 YFSETQ. The V end lost 5 bases, the J end lost 4 bases, and 12 bases lay between the germline ends. CDR3 size: 13 residues. The CDR3 region is CASRGGSGTEAFF. In nucleotides, the CDR3 is TGCGCCAGCAGAGGGGGATCAGGCACTGAAGCTTTCTTT.

This chain joins TRBV2 and TRBJ1-3, with a weak D call TRBD1 (6 bases). Trimming pared 10 bases from V and 5 bases from J, leaving 27 bases between. The CDR3 has 17 residues. Germline V gene lookup returns CDR1 SNHLY and CDR2 FYNNEI. The DNA of the CDR3 is TGTGCCACATTGTGGGCGGGGGGCCCAAACCTCAGAAACACCATATATTTT. Its translation is CATLWAGGPNLRNTIYF.

The J gene is TRBJ1-2, the V gene TRBV6-5; possibly TRBD1 for D (6 bases). The CDR3 has 12 amino acids. In germline, CDR1 is MNHEY, CDR2 SVGAGI. The V end lost 9 bases, the J end lost 5 bases, and 13 bases lay between the germline ends. The CDR3 DNA sequence: TGTGCCAGTGGGGGGGGCAATTATGGCTACACCTTC. It specifies CASGGGNYGYTF.

This clone was detected only a few times. The chain is built from TRBV10-1 and TRBJ1-2, with D perhaps TRBD1 (5 bases). Deletions cut 2 bases from V and 4 bases from J, with 8 bases between. CDR1 WNHNN and CDR2 SYGVQD come from the germline V gene (reference sequence). The CDR3 has 13 residues. The DNA for the CDR3 is TGCGCCAGCAGTGAGACGGGGGGCTATGGCTACACCTTC. Its protein is CASSETGGYGYTF.

This sequence joins TRBV18 and TRBJ2-1; D possibly corresponds to TRBD2 (5 bases). V lost 3 bases and J 6 bases, leaving 12 bases between the germline ends. CDR3 length: 14 residues. Germline loops: CDR1 KGHSH, CDR2 LQKENI. This chain's CDR3 is CASSPDSRRNEQFF. Here the CDR3 DNA reads TGTGCCAGCTCACCGGACTCCCGTCGCAATGAGCAGTTCTTC.

This rearrangement joins TRBV5-1 to TRBJ2-6; tentatively, D is TRBD1 (5 bases). Between the trimmed V and J ends, which lost 2 bases and 1 base, there was a span of 10 bases. The length of the CDR3 is 16 residues. The germline V gene encodes CDR1 SGHRS and CDR2 YFSETQ. The chain's CDR3 is CASSLVSGSGANVLTF. The CDR3 DNA is TGCGCCAGCAGCTTAGTTTCAGGGTCTGGGGCCAACGTCCTGACTTTC.

CDR3 loop: CAWARGQGIVYEQYF. The CDR3 coding sequence is TGTGCCTGGGCTCGAGGACAGGGTATCGTTTACGAGCAGTACTTC. V and J are TRBV30 and TRBJ2-7; TRBD1 aligns across 8 bases. CDR1 GTSNPN and CDR2 SVGIG come from the germline V gene (reference sequence). The V segment lost 5 bases and the J segment 4 bases; nucleotides outside the gene matches: 13. The CDR3 spans 15 residues.

V is TRBV10-3 and J is TRBJ1-3, with D unclear. The V and J ends lost 0 bases and 3 bases respectively, with 15 bases between them. Germline V lookup: CDR1 ENHRY, CDR2 SYGVKD. This CDR3 spans 17 amino acids. The CDR3 sequence: CAISESEVLVVGNTIYF. Here the CDR3 DNA reads TGTGCCATCAGTGAGTCGGAGGTACTCGTCGTTGGAAACACCATATATTTT.

The chain carries TRBV29-1 and TRBJ1-1, with D unresolved. CDR3 length: 16 amino acids. CDR1 and CDR2 (germline): SQVTM, ANQGSEA. Trimming left V 3 bases short and J 1 base short, with 18 bases between. The CDR3 nucleotides are TGCAGCGTTGACCCCGGCAGCGGTCGGGGGAACACTGAAGCTTTCTTT. Amino acid sequence: CSVDPGSGRGNTEAFF.

CDR3 residues: CASSQVALGGNQPQHF. As DNA, the CDR3 is TGTGCCAGCAGCCAAGTTGCACTCGGAGGGAATCAGCCCCAGCATTTT. The rearrangement joins TRBV4-2 to TRBJ1-5; D gene ambiguous. Trimming left V 1 base short and J 4 bases short, with 14 bases between. The CDR3 is 16 amino acids. CDR1 and CDR2 (germline): LGHNA, YNFKEQ.